Listed below are T cell receptor beta chains from one sample, sequenced in a study of CD8+CD57+ T cells in acquired aplastic anemia. One entry per CDR3 protein results from TCRdb running MiXCR on the reads. Here the sample spans fewer than 45,000 distinct CDR3 sequences, under 80% being singletons. The sequenced material came from sorted CD4+, CD8+, or CD8+CD57+ T cells (not recorded which) from PBMCs. The source of these receptors is a human donor in good health, serving as a control. The CDR3 runs from the conserved cysteine through the conserved F or W. The D gene is left open where the match is weak. The listing skips clone size in some rows; elsewhere it reads once, few, many or a size class.

J | V | D | size | CDR3 | DNA
TRBJ1-2 | TRBV29-1 | NA | NA | CSVSTSGYGYTF | TGCAGCGTTTCGACGAGCGGCTATGGCTACACCTTC
TRBJ1-4 | TRBV7-2 | NA | many | CASSPRGTGEKLFF | TGTGCCAGCAGCCCACGAGGGACCGGTGAAAAACTGTTTTTT
TRBJ1-6 | TRBV2 | NA | NA | CASRGWGNSPLHF | TGTGCCAGCAGGGGATGGGGGAATTCACCCCTCCACTTT
TRBJ2-7 | TRBV10-2 | TRBD1 | few | CASSTGTGGSYEQYF | TGCGCCAGCAGTACCGGGACAGGGGGTTCCTACGAGCAGTACTTC
TRBJ1-2 | TRBV19 | NA | few | CASSEGIGYTF | TGTGCCAGTTCGGAGGGGATCGGCTACACCTTC
TRBJ1-4 | TRBV29-1 | TRBD1 | NA | CSVELTGGLFF | TGCAGCGTTGAATTGACAGGGGGACTGTTTTTT
TRBJ2-7 | TRBV19 | NA | NA | CASSTTFSSYEQYF | TGTGCCAGTAGTACCACATTCTCCTCCTACGAGCAGTACTTC
TRBJ2-7 | TRBV15 | TRBD1 | few | CATSRNPRTGRAYEQYF | TGTGCCACCAGCAGAAACCCGCGGACAGGGAGAGCTTACGAGCAGTACTTC
TRBJ1-6 | TRBV24-1 | NA | NA | CATSDFGQVTSSYNSPLHF | TGTGCCACCAGTGATTTTGGGCAGGTTACTAGTTCCTATAATTCACCCCTCCACTTT
TRBJ1-6 | TRBV20-1 | NA | NA | CSASLISTNSPLHF | TGCAGTGCTAGTCTGATCAGTACGAATTCACCCCTCCACTTT
TRBJ2-7 | TRBV10-3 | TRBD2 | NA | CAISSGPDEQYF | TGTGCCATCTCTAGCGGTCCAGACGAGCAGTACTTC
TRBJ2-7 | TRBV5-4 | TRBD1 | NA | CASSAGTGDPEQYF | TGTGCCAGCAGCGCCGGGACAGGGGATCCCGAGCAGTACTTC
TRBJ2-5 | TRBV14 | NA | NA | CASSQEDRVGQETQYF | TGTGCCAGCAGCCAAGAGGACCGAGTAGGACAAGAGACCCAGTACTTC
TRBJ1-1 | TRBV19 | NA | NA | CASRIFRNTEAFF | TGTGCCAGTCGAATCTTCAGGAACACTGAAGCTTTCTTT
TRBJ1-1 | TRBV19 | NA | NA | CASSLYGTAAEAFF | TGTGCCAGTAGTCTTTACGGGACGGCAGCTGAAGCTTTCTTT
TRBJ1-5 | TRBV20-1 | TRBD1 | NA | CSASRDSNINQPQHF | TGCAGTGCTTCCCGGGACAGCAATATCAATCAGCCCCAGCATTTT
TRBJ1-5 | TRBV20-1 | NA | NA | CSAEVGGDQPQHF | TGCAGTGCTGAGGTGGGGGGGGATCAGCCCCAGCATTTT
TRBJ1-1 | TRBV19 | NA | NA | CASSTGTEAFF | TGTGCCAGTAGTACGGGCACTGAAGCTTTCTTT
TRBJ2-2 | TRBV15 | NA | NA | CATSRDEMASGGELFF | TGTGCCACCAGCAGGGACGAGATGGCGTCTGGCGGGGAGCTGTTTTTT
TRBJ2-5 | TRBV10-2 | NA | NA | CASKSSPRRETQYF | TGCGCCAGCAAAAGCAGTCCTAGACGGGAGACCCAGTACTTC
TRBJ2-5 | TRBV15 | NA | NA | CATSRALQETQYF | TGTGCCACCAGCAGAGCCCTCCAAGAGACCCAGTACTTC
TRBJ1-1 | TRBV15 | TRBD1 | NA | CATQRGTANTEAFF | TGTGCCACTCAGAGAGGGACAGCGAACACTGAAGCTTTCTTT
TRBJ1-6 | TRBV11-1 | NA | once | CASSLSGQASYNSPLHF | TGTGCCAGCAGCTTGTCGGGACAAGCCTCCTATAATTCACCCCTCCACTTT
TRBJ1-4 | TRBV19 | TRBD1 | medium-sized | CASSPHGPGQVYEKLFF | TGTGCCAGTAGTCCCCACGGGCCGGGACAGGTGTATGAAAAACTGTTTTTT
TRBJ2-7 | TRBV20-1 | NA | NA | CSAGKRGSYEQYF | TGCAGTGCTGGCAAAAGGGGCTCCTACGAGCAGTACTTC
TRBJ1-5 | TRBV10-3 | TRBD1 | NA | CAISEPGQGGQPQHF | TGTGCCATCAGTGAGCCGGGACAGGGAGGTCAGCCCCAGCATTTT
TRBJ2-2 | TRBV2 | TRBD2 | NA | CASSAAGANTGELFF | TGTGCCAGCAGTGCAGCGGGGGCGAACACCGGGGAGCTGTTTTTT
TRBJ1-1 | TRBV7-8 | NA | few | CASSEGRSEAFF | TGTGCCAGCAGCGAGGGCCGGAGTGAAGCTTTCTTT
TRBJ2-7 | TRBV19 | TRBD1 | NA | CASQQGVNEQYF | TGTGCCAGTCAACAGGGGGTCAACGAGCAGTACTTC
TRBJ1-1 | TRBV9 | NA | NA | CASSVDQGYTEAFF | TGTGCCAGCAGCGTCGACCAGGGTTACACTGAAGCTTTCTTT
TRBJ1-6 | TRBV11-2 | TRBD1 | once | CASSLEQGAPSPLHF | TGTGCCAGCAGCTTAGAACAGGGGGCGCCATCACCCCTCCACTTT
TRBJ1-6 | TRBV19 | TRBD1 | NA | CASSIKGTDNSPLHF | TGTGCCAGTAGTATCAAGGGGACAGACAATTCACCCCTCCACTTT
TRBJ2-3 | TRBV29-1 | TRBD1 | NA | CSVCGQGRTDTQYF | TGCAGCGTATGCGGACAGGGCCGGACAGATACGCAGTATTTT
TRBJ2-5 | TRBV2 | NA | NA | CARGGQETQYF | TGTGCCAGAGGGGGACAAGAGACCCAGTACTTC
TRBJ2-2 | TRBV24-1 | NA | NA | CATSDLSATGELFF | TGTGCCACCAGTGATTTATCAGCGACCGGGGAGCTGTTTTTT
TRBJ1-2 | TRBV29-1 | NA | NA | CSAEGGGSGYTF | TGCAGCGCCGAGGGAGGGGGTAGTGGCTACACCTTC
TRBJ2-5 | TRBV20-1 | TRBD2 | NA | CSARVPAGGQETQYF | TGCAGTGCTAGAGTGCCAGCGGGAGGGCAAGAGACCCAGTACTTC
TRBJ2-3 | TRBV24-1 | NA | NA | CATRGNTDTQYF | TGTGCCACCAGAGGAAACACAGATACGCAGTATTTT
TRBJ2-5 | TRBV29-1 | NA | NA | CSAGTQETQYF | TGCAGCGCTGGGACACAAGAGACCCAGTACTTC
TRBJ1-1 | TRBV25-1 | TRBD1 | NA | CASSGTGGLTEAFF | TGTGCCAGCAGTGGGACAGGGGGACTCACTGAAGCTTTCTTT
TRBJ1-2 | TRBV11-1 | NA | NA | CASSVGRDTVQYGYTF | TGTGCCAGCAGCGTGGGCCGGGACACGGTTCAATATGGCTACACCTTC
TRBJ1-1 | TRBV15 | NA | once | CATSRDLQGDTEAFF | TGTGCCACCAGCAGAGATTTACAGGGTGACACTGAAGCTTTCTTT
TRBJ2-3 | TRBV6-2/TRBV6-3 | TRBD2 | NA | CASSYDLGLAGALTDTQYF | TGTGCCAGCAGTTACGATCTGGGCCTAGCGGGGGCCCTCACAGATACGCAGTATTTT
TRBJ2-7 | TRBV7-3 | NA | NA | CASSPSGRHEQYF | TGTGCCAGCAGCCCCTCGGGGCGCCACGAGCAGTACTTC
TRBJ1-2 | TRBV15 | NA | once | CATSLTGGDGYTF | TGTGCCACCAGCCTAACGGGGGGCGATGGCTACACCTTC
TRBJ2-7 | TRBV6-1 | TRBD1 | NA | CASRDTGGSYEQYF | TGTGCCAGCAGGGACACAGGGGGTTCCTACGAGCAGTACTTC
TRBJ1-5 | TRBV2 | NA | NA | CASSARTENQPQHF | TGTGCCAGCAGTGCTCGGACAGAAAATCAGCCCCAGCATTTT
TRBJ2-7 | TRBV4-2 | TRBD2 | NA | CASSQDTGLIDEQYF | TGTGCCAGCAGCCAAGATACGGGACTAATCGACGAGCAGTACTTC
TRBJ2-7 | TRBV10-3 | TRBD2 | NA | CAISWSGGGEQYF | TGTGCCATCAGTTGGAGCGGGGGTGGCGAGCAGTACTTC
TRBJ1-6 | TRBV20-1 | NA | NA | CSARAGSSYNSPLHF | TGCAGTGCTAGAGCAGGGAGCTCCTATAATTCACCCCTCCACTTT
TRBJ2-3 | TRBV11-2 | TRBD2 | NA | CASSFGTSGGVRDTQYF | TGTGCCAGCAGCTTCGGGACTAGCGGGGGAGTCCGGGATACGCAGTATTTT
TRBJ2-5 | TRBV10-2 | NA | NA | CASRAGQSETQYF | TGCGCCAGCAGGGCAGGTCAATCGGAGACCCAGTACTTC
TRBJ1-2 | TRBV19 | NA | few | CASSIQGSNGGYTF | TGTGCCAGTAGTATACAGGGATCAAATGGTGGCTACACCTTC
TRBJ2-3 | TRBV7-6 | TRBD2 | NA | CASSSGLAGGPRTDTQYF | TGTGCCAGCAGCTCGGGACTAGCGGGGGGGCCTAGGACAGATACGCAGTATTTT
TRBJ1-4 | TRBV7-9 | NA | NA | CASSLAGADEKLFF | TGTGCCAGCAGCTTAGCGGGGGCCGATGAAAAACTGTTTTTT
TRBJ1-5 | TRBV2 | NA | NA | CASSAGTINQPQHF | TGTGCCAGCAGTGCGGGAACTATCAATCAGCCCCAGCATTTT
TRBJ2-2 | TRBV6-1 | TRBD2 | NA | CASRRDYNTGELFF | TGTGCCAGCAGGCGGGACTATAACACCGGGGAGCTGTTTTTT
TRBJ1-1 | TRBV2 | NA | NA | CARSRDLNTEAFF | TGTGCCAGGTCTCGGGACCTGAACACTGAAGCTTTCTTT
TRBJ2-5 | TRBV10-2 | NA | NA | CASRRDLQETQYF | TGCGCCAGCCGGCGGGACTTACAAGAGACCCAGTACTTC